The entry below describes one TCR beta chain. Antigen: not known. This sample is drawn from a study of identifying expanded T cells in peripheral blood. Study results and caveats: Around 1.2 clones differed between technical replicates, versus approximately 16 and 19 over time.

This CDR3 is built from 15 residues. The germline V and J ends were trimmed by 5 bases and 0 bases, with 10 bases remaining between them. Germline lookup yields CDR1 MNHEY and CDR2 SVGAGI. Using immunoSEQ multiplex PCR, the repertoire was profiled, and TCRdb retains in-frame clones only, with some absent. The sample has approximately 110,000 clones, around 89% seen once. Specimen: blood. V and J are TRBV6-5 and TRBJ1-4, with unresolved D. The origin of this receptor is a person aged 18 to 70 in good health. CDR3: CASSLRGSTNEKLFF. CDR3 in DNA: TGTGCCAGCAGTCTCAGAGGATCAACTAATGAAAAACTGTTTTTT.